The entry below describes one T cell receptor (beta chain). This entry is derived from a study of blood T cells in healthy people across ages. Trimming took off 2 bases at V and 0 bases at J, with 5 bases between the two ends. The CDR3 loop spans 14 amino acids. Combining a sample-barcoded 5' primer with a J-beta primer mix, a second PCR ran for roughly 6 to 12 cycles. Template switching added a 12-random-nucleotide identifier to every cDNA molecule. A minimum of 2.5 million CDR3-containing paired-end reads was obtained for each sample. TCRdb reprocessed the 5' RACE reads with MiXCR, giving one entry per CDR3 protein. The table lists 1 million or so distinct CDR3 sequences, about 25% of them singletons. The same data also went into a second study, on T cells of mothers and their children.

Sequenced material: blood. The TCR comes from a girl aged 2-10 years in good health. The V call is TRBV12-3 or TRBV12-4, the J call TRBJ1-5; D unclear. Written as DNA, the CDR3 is TGTGCCAGCAGTTTATTTGATAGCAATCAGCCCCAGCATTTT. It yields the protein CASSLFDSNQPQHF.